Listed below are T cell receptor beta chains from one sample, sequenced in a study of blood T cell repertoires in COVID-19. Clones were sequenced by immunoSEQ multiplex PCR, and TCRdb holds only the in-frame ones, with some missing. The table includes about 210,000 clones, about 90% detected once. The sample was peripheral blood. The receptor source for this set is a man aged 30 to 45 with acute or convalescent COVID-19. Each CDR3 is given with its conserved first and last residue. A D gene is named only where the DNA matches it firmly. Rows give clone size only sometimes, using once, few, many, or a class for an expanded clone.

TRBD1	TRBV4-1	TRBJ1-5	-	CASSQEGQGADQPQHF	TGCGCCAGCAGCCAAGAGGGACAGGGGGCGGATCAGCCCCAGCATTTT
TRBD2	TRBV9	TRBJ2-7	-	CASGNPGLAGWIPREQYF	TGTGCCAGCGGCAACCCGGGACTAGCGGGCTGGATCCCTAGGGAGCAGTACTTC
-	TRBV18	TRBJ1-2	-	CASSQFEGAGGYTF	TGTGCCAGCTCACAGTTTGAAGGGGCCGGTGGCTACACCTTC
TRBD2	TRBV5-1	TRBJ2-1	-	CASSLPGLAGVNEQFF	TGCGCCAGCAGCTTGCCGGGACTAGCGGGAGTGAATGAGCAGTTCTTC
TRBD2	TRBV9	TRBJ2-2	once	CASSKSTGLAGGSNTGELFF	TGTGCCAGCAGCAAATCCACGGGGCTAGCGGGGGGATCGAACACCGGGGAGCTGTTTTTT
-	TRBV7-9	TRBJ1-4	-	CASSLNSINNEKLFF	TGTGCCAGCAGCTTAAATAGCATCAATAATGAAAAACTGTTTTTT
-	TRBV7-6	TRBJ2-5	-	CASSVQGRGETQYF	TGTGCCAGCAGCGTTCAGGGTAGGGGAGAGACCCAGTACTTC
-	TRBV24-1	TRBJ2-5	-	CATSDLMSEVYF	TGTGCCACCAGTGATTTGATGTCCGAGGTGTACTTC
-	TRBV30	TRBJ2-7	-	CAWSEGVSYEQYF	TGTGCCTGGAGTGAAGGAGTCTCCTACGAGCAGTACTTC
TRBD2	TRBV24-1	TRBJ2-3	-	CATRDTSGYLHTQYF	TGTGCCACCAGGGACACTAGCGGATACCTGCATACGCAGTATTTT
-	TRBV28	TRBJ1-5	-	CASSPPAGYQPQHF	TGTGCCAGCAGCCCCCCGGCGGGTTATCAGCCCCAGCATTTT
-	TRBV28	TRBJ2-7	-	CASSLRTNYEQYF	TGTGCCAGCAGTTTAAGGACTAACTACGAGCAGTACTTC
TRBD1	TRBV5-4	TRBJ2-7	-	CASSLGQGPYEQYF	TGTGCCAGCAGCTTGGGACAGGGGCCCTACGAGCAGTACTTC
TRBD2	TRBV30	TRBJ2-7	-	CAWIGTSGRLGEQYF	TGTGCCTGGATCGGGACTAGCGGGAGGTTGGGGGAGCAGTACTTC
TRBD2	TRBV29-1	TRBJ2-5	-	CSVPSGGKGFRGETQYF	TGCAGCGTTCCCTCGGGGGGAAAGGGTTTTCGTGGAGAGACCCAGTACTTC
-	TRBV4-1	TRBJ1-2	once	CASSLGGRDGYTF	TGCGCCAGCAGCCTGGGGGGGCGCGATGGCTACACCTTC
TRBD2	TRBV27	TRBJ2-1	-	CASSRLGLAGEFF	TGTGCCAGCAGCAGGCTCGGACTAGCGGGAGAGTTCTTC
-	TRBV19	TRBJ2-3	-	CASSIRDTQYF	TGTGCCAGTAGTATTAGAGATACGCAGTATTTT
-	TRBV5-6	TRBJ2-2	-	CASSPSWDNTNTGELFF	TGTGCCAGCAGTCCGAGTTGGGACAACACGAACACCGGGGAGCTGTTTTTT
TRBD2	TRBV27	TRBJ2-7	-	CASSFLAGVPEQYF	TGTGCCAGCAGTTTTCTAGCGGGAGTTCCCGAGCAGTACTTC
TRBD2	TRBV9	TRBJ2-1	-	CASSVESVAGGPRSYNEQFF	TGTGCCAGCAGCGTAGAATCAGTAGCGGGAGGGCCAAGGTCCTACAATGAGCAGTTCTTC
TRBD1	TRBV24-1	TRBJ1-1	-	CATSGQGAEAFF	TGTGCCACCAGTGGACAGGGGGCTGAAGCTTTCTTT
-	TRBV2	TRBJ1-5	-	CASTLLPGQPQHF	TGTGCCAGCACTCTTTTACCGGGGCAGCCCCAGCATTTT
TRBD2	TRBV5-1	TRBJ2-3	-	CASRAGTSGAAPWYF	TGCGCCAGCAGAGCCGGGACTAGCGGGGCGGCCCCTTGGTATTTT
-	TRBV10-3	TRBJ1-5	once	CAISSTGSNQPQHF	TGTGCCATCAGTTCTACAGGAAGCAATCAGCCCCAGCATTTT
TRBD1	TRBV4-2	TRBJ1-1	-	CASSPRQGTVMNTEAFF	TGTGCCAGCAGCCCCCGACAGGGGACCGTCATGAACACTGAAGCTTTCTTT
-	TRBV6-6	TRBJ2-7	-	CASSYGTSKTEQYF	TGTGCCAGCAGTTACGGTACTAGTAAAACCGAGCAGTACTTC
-	TRBV20-1	TRBJ2-7	-	CSARGAYEQYF	TGCAGTGCTAGAGGCGCCTACGAGCAGTACTTC
TRBD2	TRBV10-3	TRBJ2-1	-	CAMKKERDEGEQFF	TGTGCCATGAAAAAAGAGCGGGATGAGGGTGAGCAGTTCTTC
-	TRBV20-1	TRBJ2-5	-	CSARQFQDQYF	TGCAGTGCTAGACAGTTCCAGGACCAGTACTTC
TRBD2	TRBV19	TRBJ2-1	-	CASSVGGNNRGGSYNEQFF	TGTGCCAGTAGTGTGGGTGGGAACAATCGCGGGGGGTCCTACAATGAGCAGTTCTTC
-	TRBV30	TRBJ2-1	-	CAWRGASASYNEQFF	TGTGCCTGGAGGGGTGCTAGCGCCTCCTACAATGAGCAGTTCTTC
-	TRBV5-8	TRBJ1-5	-	CASSTPDSSYRPQHF	TGTGCCAGCAGCACCCCCGACAGTAGTTATCGACCCCAGCATTTT
TRBD1	TRBV18	TRBJ1-3	-	CASSPGTVGNTIYF	TGTGCCAGCTCACCGGGGACAGTTGGAAACACCATATATTTT
TRBD1	TRBV6-1	TRBJ1-2	-	CASSESTSGTGYGYTF	TGTGCCAGCAGTGAATCGACCTCCGGGACAGGGTACGGCTACACCTTC
-	TRBV18	TRBJ1-1	once	CASSQTVNTEAFF	TGTGCCAGCTCACAGACAGTGAACACTGAAGCTTTCTTT
-	TRBV7-2	TRBJ1-5	-	CASSPGMGGLPQHF	TGTGCCAGCAGCCCCGGGATGGGAGGTTTGCCCCAGCATTTT
TRBD2	TRBV19	TRBJ2-7	-	CASSIRAGGQYEQYF	TGTGCCAGTAGTATACGGGCGGGAGGGCAATACGAGCAGTACTTC
TRBD1	TRBV6-6	TRBJ2-1	-	CASSPNDRVGEQFF	TGTGCCAGCAGCCCAAACGACAGGGTAGGTGAGCAGTTCTTC
TRBD2	TRBV19	TRBJ2-5	-	CASKTITGGPETQYF	TGTGCCAGTAAAACGATTACGGGGGGGCCGGAGACCCAGTACTTC
TRBD2	TRBV5-1	TRBJ2-3	-	CASSLGQLAPSTDTQYF	TGCGCCAGCAGCTTGGGGCAACTAGCGCCTAGCACAGATACGCAGTATTTT
TRBD1	TRBV11-2	TRBJ1-1	-	CASSSGTGGNTEAFF	TGTGCCAGCAGCTCGGGGACAGGGGGGAACACTGAAGCTTTCTTT
-	TRBV11-3	TRBJ2-5	-	CASSYTLGETQYF	TGTGCCAGCAGCTATACCCTCGGGGAGACCCAGTACTTC
-	TRBV5-5	TRBJ1-2	once	CASSFGGVEGGYTF	TGTGCCAGCAGCTTTGGAGGGGTAGAGGGGGGCTACACCTTC
TRBD2	TRBV7-9	TRBJ2-7	-	CASSPGLAGVLSYEQYF	TGTGCCAGCAGCCCGGGACTAGCGGGGGTCCTCTCCTACGAGCAGTACTTC
TRBD2	TRBV5-1	TRBJ2-7	-	CASSLAGGVSRYEQYF	TGCGCCAGCAGCTTGGCGGGAGGGGTGAGTCGGTACGAGCAGTACTTC
TRBD1	TRBV30	TRBJ2-7	-	CAWRITGVSEQYF	TGTGCCTGGAGGATAACAGGGGTCTCCGAGCAGTACTTC
-	TRBV6-1	TRBJ1-5	-	CASSEYTSRPNQPQHF	TGTGCCAGCAGTGAATATACGAGCCGTCCCAATCAGCCCCAGCATTTT
TRBD2	TRBV10-3	TRBJ2-3	once	CAIKVAGGGGDTQYF	TGTGCCATCAAGGTGGCGGGGGGCGGGGGAGATACGCAGTATTTT
-	TRBV5-5	TRBJ1-6	-	CASSSNRENSPLHF	TGTGCCAGCAGCTCGAACCGGGAAAATTCACCCCTCCACTTT
-	TRBV20-1	TRBJ1-2	-	CSARPRYGYTF	TGCAGTGCTCGGCCTAGATATGGCTACACCTTC
TRBD1	TRBV6-7	TRBJ2-5	-	CASSYSRDREETQYF	TGTGCCAGCAGTTACTCCCGGGACAGGGAAGAGACCCAGTACTTC
TRBD1	TRBV18	TRBJ1-5	-	CASSPSTGLKPQHF	TGTGCCAGCTCACCCTCGACAGGGCTAAAGCCCCAGCATTTT
-	TRBV7-2	TRBJ2-7	-	CASSLVRQGYEQYF	TGTGCCAGCAGCTTAGTTCGGCAGGGCTACGAGCAGTACTTC
-	TRBV6-5	TRBJ2-7	-	CASSTSGTPTYEQYF	TGTGCCAGCAGTACATCCGGGACACCCACCTACGAGCAGTACTTC